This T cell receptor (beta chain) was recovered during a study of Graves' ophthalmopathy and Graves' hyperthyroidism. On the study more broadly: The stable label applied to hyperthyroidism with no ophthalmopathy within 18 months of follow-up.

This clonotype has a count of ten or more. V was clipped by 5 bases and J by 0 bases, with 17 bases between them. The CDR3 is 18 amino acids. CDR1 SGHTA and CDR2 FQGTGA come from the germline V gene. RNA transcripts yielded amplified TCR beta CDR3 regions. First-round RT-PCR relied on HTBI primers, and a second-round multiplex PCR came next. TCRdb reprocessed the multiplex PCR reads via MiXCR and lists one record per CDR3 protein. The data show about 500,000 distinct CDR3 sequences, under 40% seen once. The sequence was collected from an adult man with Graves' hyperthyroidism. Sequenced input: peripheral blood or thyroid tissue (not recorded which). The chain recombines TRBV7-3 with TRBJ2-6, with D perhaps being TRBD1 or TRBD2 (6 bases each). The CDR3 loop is CASSPTGAGPSGANVLTF. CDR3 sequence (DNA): TGTGCCAGCAGCCCTACGGGGGCCGGGCCCTCTGGGGCCAACGTCCTGACTTTC.